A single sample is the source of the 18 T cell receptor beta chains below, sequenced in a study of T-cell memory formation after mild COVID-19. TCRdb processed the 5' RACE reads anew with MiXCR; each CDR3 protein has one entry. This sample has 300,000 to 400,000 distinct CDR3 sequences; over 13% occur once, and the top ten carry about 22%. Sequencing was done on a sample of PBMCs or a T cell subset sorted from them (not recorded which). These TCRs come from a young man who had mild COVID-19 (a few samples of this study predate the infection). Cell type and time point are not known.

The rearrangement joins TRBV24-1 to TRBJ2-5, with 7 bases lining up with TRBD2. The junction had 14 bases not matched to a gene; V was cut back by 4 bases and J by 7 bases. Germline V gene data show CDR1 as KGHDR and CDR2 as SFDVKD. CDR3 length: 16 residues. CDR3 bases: TGTGCCACCAGTGAAGGGAGGGACCGGCGCAAAGGGACCCAGTACTTC. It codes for CATSEGRDRRKGTQYF.

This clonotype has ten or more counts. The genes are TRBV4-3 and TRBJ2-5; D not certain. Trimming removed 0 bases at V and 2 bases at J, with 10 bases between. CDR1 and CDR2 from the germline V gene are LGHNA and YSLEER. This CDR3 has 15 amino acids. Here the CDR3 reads CASSQDRYGQETQYF. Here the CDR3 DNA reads TGCGCCAGCAGCCAAGATCGGTACGGACAAGAGACCCAGTACTTC.

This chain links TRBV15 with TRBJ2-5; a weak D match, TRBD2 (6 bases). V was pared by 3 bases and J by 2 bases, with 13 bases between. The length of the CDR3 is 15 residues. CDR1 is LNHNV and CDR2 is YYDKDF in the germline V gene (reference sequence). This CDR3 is CATSRAGREQETQYF. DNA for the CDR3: TGTGCCACCAGCAGGGCGGGACGGGAACAAGAGACCCAGTACTTC. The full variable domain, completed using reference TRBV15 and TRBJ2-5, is DAMVIQNPRYQVTQFGKPVTLSCSQTLNHNVMYWYQQKSSQAPKLLFHYYDKDFNNEADTPDNFQSRRPNTSFCFLDIRSPGLGDTAMYLCATSRAGREQETQYFGPGTRLLVL.

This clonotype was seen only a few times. The CDR3 nucleotides read TGTGCCAGCAGCTTAGGACAGGGGAGTTTCTCCTACGAGCAGTACTTC. Protein sequence: CASSLGQGSFSYEQYF. The genes are TRBV11-2 and TRBJ2-7; 8 bases agree with TRBD1. Unmatched junction bases numbered 5, after V lost 1 base and J lost 0 bases. This CDR3 is 16 amino acids long. Germline assignment: CDR1 SGHAT and CDR2 FQNNGV.

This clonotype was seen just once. CDR3 DNA sequence: TGTGCCAGCAGCCAAGGAGACATTCAGTACTTC. The encoded protein is CASSQGDIQYF. This chain connects TRBV14 to TRBJ2-4; D gene uncertain. CDR3 length equals 11 residues. V lost 1 base and J lost 8, with 3 bases in between. Germline-derived CDR1 and CDR2 are SGHDN and FVKESK.

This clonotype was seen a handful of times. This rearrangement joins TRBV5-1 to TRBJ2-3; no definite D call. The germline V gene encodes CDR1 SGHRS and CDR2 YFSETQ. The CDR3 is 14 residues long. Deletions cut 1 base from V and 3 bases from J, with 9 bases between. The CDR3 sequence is CASSLLGWTDTQYF. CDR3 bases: TGCGCCAGCAGCTTGTTGGGCTGGACAGATACGCAGTATTTT.

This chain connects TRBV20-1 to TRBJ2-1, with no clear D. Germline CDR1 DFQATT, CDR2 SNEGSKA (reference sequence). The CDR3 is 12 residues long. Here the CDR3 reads CSPLLGDNEQFF. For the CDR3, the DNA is TGCAGCCCTCTCCTGGGTGACAATGAGCAGTTCTTC.

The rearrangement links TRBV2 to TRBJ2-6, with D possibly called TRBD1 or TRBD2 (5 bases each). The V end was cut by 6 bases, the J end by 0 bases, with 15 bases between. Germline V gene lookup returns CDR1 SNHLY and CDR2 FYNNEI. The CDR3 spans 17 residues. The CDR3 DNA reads TGTGCCAGCAGGTCCCGGGACCCCTACTCTGGGGCCAACGTCCTGACTTTC. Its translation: CASRSRDPYSGANVLTF.

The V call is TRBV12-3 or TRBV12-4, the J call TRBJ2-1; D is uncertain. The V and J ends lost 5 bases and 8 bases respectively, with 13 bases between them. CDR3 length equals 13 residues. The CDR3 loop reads CASSRTSVYEQFF. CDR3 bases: TGTGCCAGCAGTAGAACGTCGGTCTATGAGCAGTTCTTC.

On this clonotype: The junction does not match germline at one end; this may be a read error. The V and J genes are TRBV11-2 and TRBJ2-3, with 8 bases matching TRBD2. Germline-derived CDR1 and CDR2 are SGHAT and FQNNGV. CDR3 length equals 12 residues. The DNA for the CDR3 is TGTGCCAGCAGCTTAGATCCCCTAGCGGGCGGTTTT. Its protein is CASSLDPLAGGF.

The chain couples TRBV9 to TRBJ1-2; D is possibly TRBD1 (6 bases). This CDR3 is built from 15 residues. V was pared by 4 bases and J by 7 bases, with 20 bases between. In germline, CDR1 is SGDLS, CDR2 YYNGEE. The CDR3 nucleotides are TGTGCCAGCAGCCCAGACCCTCAGGGGATGTTTGGCTACACCTTC. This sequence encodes CASSPDPQGMFGYTF.

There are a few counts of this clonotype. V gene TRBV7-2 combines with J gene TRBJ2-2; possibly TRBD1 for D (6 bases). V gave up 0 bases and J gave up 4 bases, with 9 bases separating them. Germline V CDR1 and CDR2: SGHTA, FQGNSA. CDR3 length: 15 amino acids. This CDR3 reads CASSLAARGTGELFF. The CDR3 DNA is TGTGCCAGCAGCTTAGCCGCCAGGGGCACCGGGGAGCTGTTTTTT.

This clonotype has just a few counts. CDR3 protein: CASSYYSDRGEETQYF. The DNA of the CDR3 is TGTGCCAGCAGTTACTACTCGGACAGAGGGGAAGAGACCCAGTACTTC. The chain uses TRBV6-5 and TRBJ2-5; D might be TRBD1 (6 bases). Trimming removed 1 base at V and 3 bases at J, with 15 bases between. CDR3 length: 16 residues. Per the germline V gene, CDR1 is MNHEY and CDR2 is SVGAGI.

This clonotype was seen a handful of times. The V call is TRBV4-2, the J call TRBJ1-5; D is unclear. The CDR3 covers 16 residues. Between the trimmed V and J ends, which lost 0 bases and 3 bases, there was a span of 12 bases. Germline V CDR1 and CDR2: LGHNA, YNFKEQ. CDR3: CASSQDLPGFNQPQHF. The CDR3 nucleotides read TGTGCCAGCAGCCAAGACCTTCCGGGGTTCAATCAGCCCCAGCATTTT.

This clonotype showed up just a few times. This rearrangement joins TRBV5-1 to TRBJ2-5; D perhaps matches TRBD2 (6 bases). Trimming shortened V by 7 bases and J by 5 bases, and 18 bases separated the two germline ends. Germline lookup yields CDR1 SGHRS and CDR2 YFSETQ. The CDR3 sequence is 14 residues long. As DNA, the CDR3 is TGCGCCAGCGCCCTTGGGGGGATGAGGGAGACCCAGTACTTC. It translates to CASALGGMRETQYF. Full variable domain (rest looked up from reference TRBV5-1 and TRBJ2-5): KAGVTQTPRYLIKTRGQQVTLSCSPISGHRSVSWYQQTPGQGLQFLFEYFSETQRNKGNFPGRFSGRQFSNSRSEMNVSTLELGDSALYLCASALGGMRETQYFGPGTRLLVL.

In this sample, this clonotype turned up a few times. The CDR3 sequence: CASSEGEGRYNSPLHF. The CDR3 DNA reads TGTGCCAGCAGCGAGGGGGAGGGCCGCTATAATTCACCCCTCCACTTT. The chain links TRBV9 to TRBJ1-6; possibly TRBD1 for D (6 bases). CDR1 is SGDLS and CDR2 is YYNGEE in the germline V gene. V was pared by 3 bases and J by 3 bases, with 13 bases between. CDR3 size: 16 residues.

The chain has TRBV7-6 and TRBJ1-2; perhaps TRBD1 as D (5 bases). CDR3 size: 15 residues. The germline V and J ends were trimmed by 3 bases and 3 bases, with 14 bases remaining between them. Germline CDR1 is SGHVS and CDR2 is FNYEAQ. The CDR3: CASSLRWGKDYGYTF. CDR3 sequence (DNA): TGTGCCAGCAGCTTGAGATGGGGGAAGGACTATGGCTACACCTTC.

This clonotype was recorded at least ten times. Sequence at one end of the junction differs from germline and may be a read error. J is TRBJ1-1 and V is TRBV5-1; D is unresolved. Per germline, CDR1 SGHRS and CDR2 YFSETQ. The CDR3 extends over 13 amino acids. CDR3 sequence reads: CASSLGVNTEAFF. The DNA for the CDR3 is TGTGCCAGCAGCTTAGGAGTGAACACTGAAGCTTTCTTT.